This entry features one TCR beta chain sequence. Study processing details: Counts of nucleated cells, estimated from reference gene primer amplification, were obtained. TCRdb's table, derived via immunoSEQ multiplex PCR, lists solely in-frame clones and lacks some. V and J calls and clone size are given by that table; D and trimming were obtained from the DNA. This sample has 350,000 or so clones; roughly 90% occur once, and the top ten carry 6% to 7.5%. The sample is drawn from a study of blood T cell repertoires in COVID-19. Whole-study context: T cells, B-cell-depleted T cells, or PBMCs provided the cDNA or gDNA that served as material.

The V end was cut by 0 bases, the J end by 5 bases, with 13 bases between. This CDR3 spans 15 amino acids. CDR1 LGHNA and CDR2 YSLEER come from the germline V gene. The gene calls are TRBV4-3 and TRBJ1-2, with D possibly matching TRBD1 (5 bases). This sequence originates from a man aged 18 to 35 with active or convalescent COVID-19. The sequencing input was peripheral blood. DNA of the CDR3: TGCGCCAGCAGCCAAGACGCAGGGAAACTTTATGGCTACACCTTC. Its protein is CASSQDAGKLYGYTF.